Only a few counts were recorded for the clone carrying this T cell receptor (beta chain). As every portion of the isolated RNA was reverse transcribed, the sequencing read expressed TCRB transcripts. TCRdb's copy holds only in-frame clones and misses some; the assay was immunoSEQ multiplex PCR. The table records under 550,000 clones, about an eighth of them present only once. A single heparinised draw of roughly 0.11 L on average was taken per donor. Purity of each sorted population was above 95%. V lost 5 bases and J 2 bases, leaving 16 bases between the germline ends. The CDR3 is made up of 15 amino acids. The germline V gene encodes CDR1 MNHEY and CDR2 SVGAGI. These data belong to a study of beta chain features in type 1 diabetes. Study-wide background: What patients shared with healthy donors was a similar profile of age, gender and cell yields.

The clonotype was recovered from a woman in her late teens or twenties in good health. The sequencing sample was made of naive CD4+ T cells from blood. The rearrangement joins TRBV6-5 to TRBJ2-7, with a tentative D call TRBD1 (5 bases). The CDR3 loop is CASSPHRSLTYEQYV. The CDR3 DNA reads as TGTGCCAGCAGTCCCCACAGGAGTCTAACCTACGAGCAGTACGTC.